The present TCR beta chain was sequenced within a study of T cell responses to AZD1222 COVID-19 vaccine. Study observations and caveats: A rise in Spike-specific TCR breadth and depth followed two AZD1222 doses. Mapped onto spike, vaccine-associated CD4 TCRs spanned it and were dominant at 160-218 and 743-854. Nearly half of spike-specific TCRs reportedly target variant regions that are unmutated in the B.1.351 and B.1.1.7 variants.

The data were produced by immunoSEQ multiplex PCR, yet TCRdb's version contains in-frame clones alone and is incomplete. The table records 100,000 to 150,000 clones, roughly 89% of them present only once. With regard to this clone: The antigen is undetermined.

CDR3 length: 15 amino acids. CDR1 and CDR2 from the germline V gene are SGHDT and YYEEEE. Between the trimmed V and J ends, which lost 0 bases and 2 bases, there was a span of 9 bases. V and J are TRBV5-6 and TRBJ2-1; D perhaps matches TRBD1 (5 bases). This clonotype was obtained from an adult who received the AZD1222 COVID-19 vaccine. The source was peripheral blood, collected 28 days after the second AZD1222 dose. The CDR3 nucleotides read TGTGCCAGCAGCTTGGGGACACTAACCTACAATGAGCAGTTCTTC. Translation: CASSLGTLTYNEQFF.